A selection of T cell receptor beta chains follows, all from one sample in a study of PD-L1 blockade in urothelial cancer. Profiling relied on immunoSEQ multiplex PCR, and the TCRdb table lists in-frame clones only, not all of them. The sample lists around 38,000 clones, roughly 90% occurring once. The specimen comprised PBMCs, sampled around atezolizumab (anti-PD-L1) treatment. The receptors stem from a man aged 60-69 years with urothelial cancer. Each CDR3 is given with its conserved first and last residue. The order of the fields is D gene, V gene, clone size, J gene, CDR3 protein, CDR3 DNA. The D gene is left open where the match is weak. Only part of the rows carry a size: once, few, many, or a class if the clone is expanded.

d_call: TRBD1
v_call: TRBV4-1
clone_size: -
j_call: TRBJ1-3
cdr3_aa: CASSPTQSGTGVGNTIYF
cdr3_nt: TGCGCCAGCAGCCCGACGCAGTCCGGGACAGGGGTTGGAAACACCATATATTTT

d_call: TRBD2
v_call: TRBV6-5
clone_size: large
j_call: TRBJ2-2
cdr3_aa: CASSYGSGGAGELFF
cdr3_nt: TGTGCCAGCAGTTACGGTAGCGGGGGGGCAGGGGAGCTGTTTTTT

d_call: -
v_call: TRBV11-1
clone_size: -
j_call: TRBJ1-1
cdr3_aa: CASSLGQGLEAFF
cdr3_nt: TGTGCCAGCAGCTTAGGGCAGGGGCTCGAAGCTTTCTTT

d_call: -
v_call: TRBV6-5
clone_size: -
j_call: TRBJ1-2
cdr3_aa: CASCGLHENYGYTF
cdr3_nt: TGTGCCAGCTGCGGGTTACACGAAAACTATGGCTACACCTTC

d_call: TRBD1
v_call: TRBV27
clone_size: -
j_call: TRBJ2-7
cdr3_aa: CASSSRGTGAYEQYF
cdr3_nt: TGTGCCAGCAGCAGCAGGGGGACAGGGGCCTACGAGCAGTACTTC

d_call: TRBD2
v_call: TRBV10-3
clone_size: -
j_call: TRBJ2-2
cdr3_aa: CAISEGLAGNTGELFF
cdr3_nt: TGTGCCATCAGTGAAGGGCTAGCGGGGAACACCGGGGAGCTGTTTTTT

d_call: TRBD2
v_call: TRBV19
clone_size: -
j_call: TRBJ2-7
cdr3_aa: CASSILAAGEQYF
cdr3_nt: TGTGCCAGTAGTATACTAGCGGCGGGCGAGCAGTACTTC

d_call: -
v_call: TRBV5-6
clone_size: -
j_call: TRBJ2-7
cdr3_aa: CASSLARSPYEQYF
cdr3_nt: TGTGCCAGCAGCTTGGCCAGGTCCCCCTACGAGCAGTACTTC

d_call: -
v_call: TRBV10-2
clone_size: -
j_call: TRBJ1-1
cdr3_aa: CASIGHRGTEAFF
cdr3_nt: TGCGCCAGCATCGGACATCGGGGGACTGAAGCTTTCTTT

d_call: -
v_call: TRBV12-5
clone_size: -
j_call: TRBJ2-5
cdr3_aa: CASGRSGAWETQYF
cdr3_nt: TGTGCTAGTGGGAGATCAGGGGCGTGGGAGACCCAGTACTTC

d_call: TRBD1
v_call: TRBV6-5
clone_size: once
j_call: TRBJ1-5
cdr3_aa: CASSRQGDQPQHF
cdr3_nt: TGTGCCAGCAGCAGACAGGGAGATCAGCCCCAGCATTTT

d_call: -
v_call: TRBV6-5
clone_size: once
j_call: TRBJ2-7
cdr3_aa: CASRYGQNSYEQYF
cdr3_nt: TGTGCCAGCAGATATGGACAGAACTCCTACGAGCAGTACTTC

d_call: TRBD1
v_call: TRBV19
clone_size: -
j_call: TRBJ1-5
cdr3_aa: CASSIPPTGNQPQHF
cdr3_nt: TGTGCCAGTAGTATACCCCCGACAGGGAATCAGCCCCAGCATTTT

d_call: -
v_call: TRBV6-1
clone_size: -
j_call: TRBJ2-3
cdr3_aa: CASGRAVFGTDTQYF
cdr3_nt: TGTGCCAGCGGTCGAGCGGTGTTCGGCACAGATACGCAGTATTTT

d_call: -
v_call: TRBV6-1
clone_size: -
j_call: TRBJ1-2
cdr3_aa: CASSERGAGFNYGYTF
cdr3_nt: TGTGCCAGCAGTGAAAGGGGCGCAGGGTTTAACTATGGCTACACCTTC